The present T cell receptor beta chain was sequenced within a study of blood T cell repertoires in COVID-19. The overall study: COVID-19 samples from acute and convalescent phases originated in the United States, Italy and Spain. PBMCs, B-cell-depleted T cells, or T cells provided the cDNA or gDNA that made up the material.

Trimming at V came to 2 bases and at J to 1 base, leaving 5 bases not matched to a gene. The germline CDR1 and CDR2 sequences are MNHNY and SVGAGI (reference sequence). CDR3 length: 16 residues. Original data processing: Amplifying reference gene primers gave estimates of nucleated cell counts. The table came from immunoSEQ multiplex PCR; TCRdb's copy has only in-frame clones and leaves some out. V and J calls and clone size are copied from that table; D and trimming were computed from the DNA. The sample shows about 140,000 clones, over 75% of them seen only once. Sequences were obtained from peripheral blood. The V and J genes are TRBV6-6 and TRBJ1-2; TRBD1 agrees at 9 bases. The sequence came from a man aged 50 or older with acute or convalescent COVID-19. CDR3 sequence reads: CASSYKTGGGNYGYTF. CDR3 DNA: TGTGCCAGCAGTTACAAAACAGGGGGCGGTAACTATGGCTACACCTTC.